What follows describes a single TCR beta chain. What it recognizes is unknown. Separate from the roughly 610-subject first cohort, the approximately 130-subject validation cohort was the one that the donors belonged to. The sample belongs to a study of cytomegalovirus exposure and HLA in healthy donors. Study-wide results and caveats: In vitro work confirmed that three CMV-associated chains recognize CMV antigens. The authors enumerated 150 to 200 TCR beta chains as linked to cytomegalovirus. Published work reported that the classifier diagnosed cytomegalovirus status with high specificity and sensitivity.

V was pared by 3 bases and J by 5 bases, with 11 bases between. This CDR3 region has 14 residues. In germline, CDR1 is SGHNT, CDR2 YENEEA. TCRdb keeps only in-frame clones here, not all; method: immunoSEQ multiplex PCR. The table shows 100,000 or so clones, with about 88% occurring only once. The chain joins TRBV11-3 to TRBJ2-1, with D tentatively TRBD2 (6 bases). Sequencing input: PBMCs. This TCR was sampled from a young man in good health and CMV-seropositive. The chain's CDR3 is CASSFFASDNEQFF. CDR3 DNA: TGTGCCAGCAGCTTTTTTGCTAGCGACAATGAGCAGTTCTTC.